This TCR beta chain was retrieved from a study of blood T cell repertoires in COVID-19 (dated by TCRdb to the early 2020s). In terms of the full investigation: Samples from collaborators originated in the United States, Italy and Spain and spanned both the acute and convalescent phases of COVID-19. The material from the prospective study consisted of cDNA or gDNA derived from T cells, B-cell-depleted T cells, or PBMCs. The repertoires were released in a freely available public database intended as a resource for research on the immune response to SARS-CoV-2. Deeply sampled blood TCRbeta repertoires from subjects exposed to, actively infected with, or recovered from COVID-19 were included in the dataset. HLA class I and class II types, where available, came from metadata supplied by the sample provider rather than from assay-based typing. A de-identified subject ID, COVID-19 status, age in years and sex were almost always included in the sample metadata. The samples were drawn from two sources: the first 160 participants of the ongoing ImmuneRACE study, and over 1,000 subjects contributed by 6 global collaborators. General conclusions and limits of the study: Clinical and demographic metadata were provided uncurated, with the amount varying by source and participant.

As to this clone: The antigen it recognizes is unknown. No per-base quality is available; no much larger clone lies one base away.

Samples from volunteer blood donors who had recovered from COVID-19 were contributed by a second Seattle source. Collaborating institutions collected whole blood in K2EDTA tubes following their own protocols. Collaborator samples were shipped for TCRbeta analysis as frozen whole blood, isolated PBMCs, or DNA extracted from either sample type. Reading the germline V gene (reference sequence) gives CDR1 GTSNPN and CDR2 SVGIG. V loses 4 bases at its end and J loses 10 bases; junction bases beyond the gene matches: 9. Spanning cysteine to phenylalanine, the CDR3 consists of 13 amino acids. Left in the record is the CDR3 DNA by itself, 39 bases read in frame from the first base. TCRbeta CDR3 regions were amplified from genomic DNA by means of the immunoSEQ Assay, a bias-controlled multiplex PCR. The authors processed their data as follows. The number of nucleated cells in each sample was estimated by amplification of reference gene primers within the assay. To quantify the absolute abundance of each unique TCRbeta CDR3 rearrangement, sequence reads were collapsed and filtered. For each sample, productive Simpson clonality was calculated by taking the square root of Simpson's diversity index across productive rearrangements. As stored in TCRdb, this immuneACCESS dataset retains in-frame rearrangements with V and J assigned. A fraction of the clones does not appear; measured against another copy, unresolved V genes explain less than half of the discrepancy, and the remainder lacks a known reason. The V and J calls and clone size were taken over from that table, and D and trimming were inferred from the DNA. The sample table lists about 260,000 clones, 88% of them with a count of one. Of the sample, less than 5% falls within the top ten clones.

Sequenced material: peripheral blood. The sequence derives from a man in his 60s who had recovered from COVID-19. The sequence joins TRBV30 to TRBJ2-5, with 10 bases matching TRBD2. The bases are TGTGCCTGGACTAGCGGGGGTTCGGAGGGCCAGTACTTC. Its product reads: CAWTSGGSEGQYF.